The clone carrying this T cell receptor (beta chain) has ten or more counts. What it binds is unknown. All patients were untreated before thyroid surgery. Authors' data handling: A papillary thyroid cancer distant-metastasis classifier was built from CDR3 differences across clinicopathological groups. TCRdb re-called the PCR reads through MiXCR. For this entry, the V and J calls and clone size follow TCRdb and not the study's own pipeline. Found here are about 14,000 clones, around 20% of them singletons; the top ten hold roughly 14%. CDR1 is SGDLS and CDR2 is YYNGEE in the germline V gene. V dropped 4 bases and J dropped 3; count of bases not matched to a gene: 5. The CDR3 runs to 16 residues. The data stem from a study of metastatic and nonmetastatic thyroid tumors. About the study: Peripheral blood and tumor or nodule samples from malignant and benign thyroid patients were compared.

The study's findings and limits: Significantly greater TCR beta diversity was reportedly found in malignant thyroid tumors than in benign nodules (in blood and tumor).

The TCR comes from a female donor with papillary thyroid cancer or a benign thyroid nodule (not recorded which). Some clones in this sample may be carry-over from other donors' samples. Sequenced: blood. The rearrangement joins TRBV9 to TRBJ2-1, with 12 positions matching TRBD2. The CDR3 region is CASSFSTSGSYNEQFF. CDR3 in DNA: TGTGCCAGCAGCTTCTCGACTAGCGGGAGCTACAATGAGCAGTTCTTC.